This entry features one T cell receptor (beta chain) sequence. No antigen is known for it. Base quality data are lacking; no much larger clone is found one base away. TCRbeta CDR3 regions were amplified from genomic DNA using the immunoSEQ Assay, a bias-controlled multiplex PCR. The original pipeline was this. Nucleated cell counts per sample were estimated from amplification of reference gene primers within the assay. Sequence reads were collapsed and filtered to measure the absolute abundance of every unique TCRbeta CDR3 rearrangement. For each sample, productive Simpson clonality was calculated as the square root of Simpson's diversity index over productive rearrangements. The immuneACCESS repertoire file appears here via TCRdb, limited to in-frame rearrangements. These files lack a portion of the clones; in checked studies, under half of the deficit traces to unresolved V genes, and the cause of the others is not known. The DNA was the basis for D and trimming; V, J and clone size are from that table. The sample yields roughly 250,000 clones; around nine tenths were counted once. Of the sample, approximately 0.84% is held by the ten largest clones.

This entry comes from a study of blood T cell repertoires in COVID-19 (dated by TCRdb to 2020 to 2021). For context, the study as a whole: Samples covering the acute and convalescent phases of COVID-19 were provided by collaborators in the United States, Italy and Spain. The prospective study material was composed of cDNA or gDNA derived from T cells, B-cell-depleted T cells, or PBMCs. The dataset comprised deeply sampled blood TCRbeta repertoires from subjects exposed to, actively infected with, or recovered from COVID-19. The repertoires were made available in a free public database intended to serve as a resource for research on the immune response to SARS-CoV-2. The samples were drawn from the first 160 participants of the ongoing ImmuneRACE study and from over a thousand subjects provided by 6 global collaborators. Nearly every sample came with metadata listing a de-identified subject ID, COVID-19 status, age in years and sex. HLA class I and class II types, where available, came from metadata supplied by the sample provider rather than from assay-based typing.

Results and caveats for the whole study, not just this receptor: Clinical and demographic metadata were provided uncurated, with the amount varying by source and participant.

Collaborating institutions collected whole blood in K2EDTA tubes following their own protocols. For TCRbeta analysis, collaborator samples were shipped as frozen whole blood, as isolated PBMCs, or as DNA extracted from either sample type. The germline V gene gives CDR1 as KGHSH and CDR2 as LQKENI. The junction carries 13 bases between V and J, which are trimmed by 0 bases and 4 bases respectively. The CDR3 covers 16 residues, taking in both the cysteine and the phenylalanine. Of all the DNA, just the CDR3 is kept, 48 bases in frame from base 1. This clonotype was sampled from a man aged 30-40 years with acute or convalescent COVID-19. Sample: peripheral blood. The chain is made from TRBV18 and TRBJ2-1, with a weak D call of TRBD1 (6 bases match). The DNA sequence is TGTGCCAGCTCACCACCTGGACAGACCCTATACAATGAGCAGTTCTTC. Its protein reads: CASSPPGQTLYNEQFF.